The rows below give T cell receptor beta chains drawn from one sample of a study of TIL therapy for anti-PD-1-resistant metastatic lung cancer. The protocol was immunoSEQ multiplex PCR, while the TCRdb copy is restricted to in-frame clones and leaves out a portion. This table holds 55,000 to 65,000 clones, 73% found once. Sample: blood, taken at baseline. These receptors all come from a person aged 25 to 79 with non-small cell lung cancer. Each CDR3 is given with its conserved first and last residue. The order of the fields is D gene, J gene, clone size, V gene, CDR3 DNA, CDR3 protein. D genes are given only for firm matches. Not all rows give a size; the values are once, few, many and, for expanded clones, a class.

>TRBD1|TRBJ1-2|.|TRBV5-1
TGCGCCAGCAGTCTAGGGACAGATTATGGCTACACCTTC
CASSLGTDYGYTF
>.|TRBJ1-2|.|TRBV27
TGTGCCAGCAGTTTAAGCGGGGAGACGCCCGTAATTGCTGGCTACACCTTC
CASSLSGETPVIAGYTF
>TRBD1|TRBJ1-5|.|TRBV7-8
TGTGCCAGCAGCTTAGACCGGCAGGGGGGACAGCCCCAGCATTTT
CASSLDRQGGQPQHF
>TRBD1|TRBJ1-1|.|TRBV28
TGTGCCAGCACCCAGGGGGGGACGAGAGGCACTGAAGCTTTCTTT
CASTQGGTRGTEAFF
>.|TRBJ2-3|few|TRBV4-2
TGTGCCAGCAGCCAAGATAGGGCAGCGAAGACTAGCACAGATACGCAGTATTTT
CASSQDRAAKTSTDTQYF
>TRBD1|TRBJ1-1|.|TRBV5-4
TGTGCCAGCAGCCAATATGGACAGGGCTACACTGAAGCTTTCTTT
CASSQYGQGYTEAFF
>.|TRBJ1-4|few|TRBV19
TGTGCCAGTAGTATAGAAGGAGCCGCAACTAATGAAAAACTGTTTTTT
CASSIEGAATNEKLFF
>TRBD2|TRBJ2-2|.|TRBV11-3
TGTGCCATTTCCGGGACTAGCGGGTCGAACACCGGGGAGCTGTTTTTT
CAISGTSGSNTGELFF
>TRBD2|TRBJ2-1|.|TRBV4-1
TGCGCCAGCAGCCAGGGACTAGCGGGAGTTGAGCAGTTCTTC
CASSQGLAGVEQFF
>TRBD1|TRBJ2-3|few|TRBV7-9
TGTGCCAGCAGCCTAAGACAGGGAAAAGATACGCAGTATTTT
CASSLRQGKDTQYF
>.|TRBJ1-5|.|TRBV30
TGTGCCTGGAGTGTGATTAGCTTCTGTAGAAAAAGGAATCAGCCCCAGCATTTT
CAWSVISFCRKRNQPQHF
>.|TRBJ1-5|.|TRBV4-3
TGCGCCAGCAGCCAAGACAGGACTGGAGGGAATCAGCCCCAGCATTTT
CASSQDRTGGNQPQHF
>TRBD2|TRBJ2-1|.|TRBV25-1
TGTGCCAGCAGTGGTTCCGGGGGGGCCTGGAATGAGCAGTTCTTC
CASSGSGGAWNEQFF
>.|TRBJ1-5|.|TRBV18
TGTGCCAGCTCACCTCTCCCCCCTTATAGCAATCAGCCCCAGCATTTT
CASSPLPPYSNQPQHF
>.|TRBJ1-1|.|TRBV11-3
TGTGCCAGCAGCTGGACAGTAAGTTATCGGAACACTGAAGCTTTCTTT
CASSWTVSYRNTEAFF
>TRBD1|TRBJ1-5|.|TRBV6-5
TGTGCCAGCAGTACTCGACAGGGGAATCAGCCCCAGCATTTT
CASSTRQGNQPQHF
>TRBD2|TRBJ2-3|.|TRBV7-6
TGTGCCAGCAGCTTAGGAGCGGGGGGGCCGGGAGATACGCAGTATTTT
CASSLGAGGPGDTQYF
>TRBD2|TRBJ2-7|.|TRBV7-2
TGTGCCAGCAGCTTACGGGGGGGCTCTCCCGAGCAGTACTTC
CASSLRGGSPEQYF
>.|TRBJ1-1|.|TRBV7-9
TGTGCCAGCAGCCCTGGAAGAGCGTTGAACACTGAAGCTTTCTTT
CASSPGRALNTEAFF
>TRBD2|TRBJ2-3|once|TRBV9
TGTGCCAGCAGCCCCCGGACTAGAACAGATACGCAGTATTTT
CASSPRTRTDTQYF
>TRBD2|TRBJ2-7|.|TRBV28
TGTGCCAGCAGAGTAAGCGGGAGGGTCTACGAGCAGTACTTC
CASRVSGRVYEQYF
>.|TRBJ2-3|few|TRBV28
TGTGCCAGCAGTTGGGCAGTACAGGCCCCCGATACGCAGTATTTT
CASSWAVQAPDTQYF
>.|TRBJ1-4|.|TRBV7-8
TGTGCCAGCAGTCCAGTGGAGGCAACTAATGAAAAACTGTTTTTT
CASSPVEATNEKLFF
>TRBD2|TRBJ2-7|.|TRBV7-2
TGTGCCAGCAGCTTTACTAGCGGGGGGGGCTACGAGCAGTACTTC
CASSFTSGGGYEQYF
>.|TRBJ1-2|few|TRBV7-9
TGTGCCAGCAGTAAAGCCCGGGACACTGGACTCTATGGCTACACCTTC
CASSKARDTGLYGYTF
>TRBD1|TRBJ2-7|.|TRBV19
TGTGCCAGTAGTGTTACGACAGGGGGGGCCTACGAGCAGTACTTC
CASSVTTGGAYEQYF
>.|TRBJ1-2|few|TRBV7-9
TGTGCCAGCAGTTATTCGGGGAACTATGGCTACACCTTC
CASSYSGNYGYTF
>TRBD2|TRBJ2-5|.|TRBV29-1
TGCAGCGTTGCCCGGGGGGGAGAGACCCAGTACTTC
CSVARGGETQYF
>.|TRBJ1-2|.|TRBV28
TGTGCCAGCAGTTTAGGAAGTACGGGTTTGTTTGGCTACACCTTC
CASSLGSTGLFGYTF
>.|TRBJ1-3|.|TRBV7-2
TGTGCCAGCGCAGGACTCTCTGGAAACACCATATATTTT
CASAGLSGNTIYF
>.|TRBJ2-3|.|TRBV6-4
TGTGCCAGCAGAGGTCAGGGCACAGATACGCAGTATTTT
CASRGQGTDTQYF
>.|TRBJ2-1|.|TRBV27
TGTGCCAGCAGTTTACTACACAGCAATGAGCAGTTCTTC
CASSLLHSNEQFF
>.|TRBJ1-1|.|TRBV9
TGTGCCAGCAGCGTAGGATCATGGACGAACACTGAAGCTTTCTTT
CASSVGSWTNTEAFF
>.|TRBJ1-6|.|TRBV6-1
TGTGCCAGCAGAGCACAGGTAACAGGGAATTCACCCCTCCACTTT
CASRAQVTGNSPLHF
>.|TRBJ1-1|.|TRBV19
TGTGCCAGTAGTCTACGAAGTACTGAAGCTTTCTTT
CASSLRSTEAFF
>.|TRBJ2-3|once|TRBV4-3
TGCGCCAGCAGCCAAGATCAGCGGAAGACAGATACGCAGTATTTT
CASSQDQRKTDTQYF
>.|TRBJ2-7|.|TRBV9
TGTGCCAGCAGCCCCCGGGATGGCTACGAGCAGTACTTC
CASSPRDGYEQYF
>.|TRBJ1-2|.|TRBV6-5
TGTGCCAGCAGTTACTCGAATGCAGGGAGAGGTGGCTACACCTTC
CASSYSNAGRGGYTF
>.|TRBJ1-5|few|TRBV19
TGTGCCAGTAGGGACCTTAACCAGCCCCAGCATTTT
CASRDLNQPQHF
>.|TRBJ2-5|.|TRBV7-6
TGTGCCAGCAGCTATTCGTACCAAGAGACCCAGTACTTC
CASSYSYQETQYF
>TRBD2|TRBJ2-1|.|TRBV28
TGTGCCAGCAGTAAAGATTACCGGGACTACCAGTTCTTC
CASSKDYRDYQFF
>.|TRBJ2-1|.|TRBV11-3
TGTGCCAGCAGCTTTACTGGGGGGCTCTCCTACAATGAGCAGTTCTTC
CASSFTGGLSYNEQFF
>TRBD1|TRBJ2-1|.|TRBV6-1
TGTGCCAGCAGTGAAGGACAGGGGAGGAATGAGCAGTTCTTC
CASSEGQGRNEQFF
>.|TRBJ2-5|.|TRBV29-1
TGCAGCGCCCTCAGCGGGCCAGGGGAGACCCAGTACTTC
CSALSGPGETQYF
>.|TRBJ1-1|.|TRBV7-6
TGTGCCAGCAGCTTAGCTCTTGGAGGGGCAGCTTTCTTT
CASSLALGGAAFF
>.|TRBJ1-3|.|TRBV6-5
TGTGCCAGCAGTTACTCCGCGGGAAACACCATATATTTT
CASSYSAGNTIYF
>.|TRBJ2-2|.|TRBV18
TGTGCCAGCTCACCACCCCTAGGAGGCGCCGGGGAGCTGTTTTTT
CASSPPLGGAGELFF
>TRBD1|TRBJ1-3|.|TRBV7-2
TGTGCCAGCAGCTTATCGCGGGCAGGGGGGACTGGAAACACCATATATTTT
CASSLSRAGGTGNTIYF
>TRBD1|TRBJ1-5|.|TRBV28
TGTGCCAGCCGGCAGGGGGCTAGCAATCAGCCCCAGCATTTT
CASRQGASNQPQHF
>TRBD1|TRBJ2-7|.|TRBV18
TGTGCCAGCTCACTGGGGACAGGCTACGAGCAGTACTTC
CASSLGTGYEQYF
>.|TRBJ1-6|few|TRBV6-1
TGTGCCAGCAGTGAATTACAGGGTAATTCACCCCTCCACTTT
CASSELQGNSPLHF
>.|TRBJ2-3|.|TRBV28
TGTGCCAGCAGCGTTACTTATACGCAGTATTTT
CASSVTYTQYF
>TRBD1|TRBJ2-2|.|TRBV2
TGTGCCAGCAGTCAGACACAGGGGAGCACCGGGGAGCTGTTTTTT
CASSQTQGSTGELFF
>.|TRBJ2-5|.|TRBV11-2
TGTGCCAGCAGCTTAGTACAGGCGGGGAAATGGTGGGAGACCCAGTACTTC
CASSLVQAGKWWETQYF
>.|TRBJ2-3|once|TRBV29-1
TGCAGCGCCCGACGGTACACAGATACGCAGTATTTT
CSARRYTDTQYF
>.|TRBJ2-3|.|TRBV19
TGTGCCAGTAGTAGTCAAGTGCTCGCAGATACGCAGTATTTT
CASSSQVLADTQYF
>TRBD1|TRBJ1-4|.|TRBV6-5
TGTGCCAGCAGTTACCTGACAGGGGGGGAGGAACTGTTTTTT
CASSYLTGGEELFF
>.|TRBJ2-1|.|TRBV2
TGTGCCAGCACCCCCTCGAGCGATATAGGCAATGAGCAGTTCTTC
CASTPSSDIGNEQFF
>TRBD2|TRBJ2-5|.|TRBV29-1
TGCAGCGTTGTAGAGGGAGGGGAGACCCAGTACTTC
CSVVEGGETQYF
>TRBD1|TRBJ2-7|.|TRBV7-8
TGTGCCAGCAGCTTGTGGACAGGGGCGAGCTCCTACGAGCAGTACTTC
CASSLWTGASSYEQYF